The next 19 T cell receptor beta chains were all read from a single sample in a study of blood T cell repertoires in COVID-19 (dated by TCRdb to 2018 to 2020). Library method: the immunoSEQ multiplex PCR assay. Here the immuneACCESS table is served through TCRdb, limited to in-frame sequences with V and J called. Missing clones are a known gap in these copies; in checked studies unresolved V genes cover under half, and the rest lacks a known reason. The sample table records more than 100,000 clones; about 90% of these occur just once. The ten largest clones take up 5% to 7.5% of the sample. The specimen sequenced was peripheral blood. These receptors originate from a human donor in a cohort sampled during active COVID-19.

This sequence joins TRBV2 and TRBJ1-5; D may be TRBD1 (5 bases). CDR1 SNHLY and CDR2 FYNNEI come from the germline V gene. With 6 bases removed from V and 0 bases from J, the gap between germline ends came to 12 bases. The CDR3 is made up of 15 amino acids. CDR3 amino acids: CASRKTDYSNQPQHF. The DNA of the CDR3 is TGTGCCAGCAGGAAGACAGATTATAGCAATCAGCCCCAGCATTTT.

The V call is TRBV19, the J call TRBJ2-7; perhaps TRBD1 as D (5 bases). The CDR3 is made up of 15 amino acids. V lost 2 bases and J 2 bases, leaving 13 bases between the germline ends. Germline values: CDR1 LNHDA, CDR2 SQIVND (reference sequence). This chain's CDR3 is CASSISGSQAYEQYF. The CDR3 region has the DNA TGTGCCAGTAGTATATCAGGTTCACAGGCCTACGAGCAGTACTTC.

The chain couples TRBV7-9 to TRBJ2-5; D is perhaps TRBD1 (5 bases). Germline loops: CDR1 SEHNR, CDR2 FQNEAQ (reference sequence). This CDR3 contains 15 residues. The V gene lost 4 bases and the J gene lost 4 bases, with 16 bases spanning the gap. The CDR3 region has the DNA TGTGCCAGCAGCTCCCTCCCGACAGTCGGAGAGACCCAGTACTTC. This sequence encodes CASSSLPTVGETQYF.

The CDR3 coding sequence is TGTGCCACCAGCAGAGATATCCGCTCTGAGGACGAGCAGTACTTC. It codes for CATSRDIRSEDEQYF. The V call is TRBV15, the J call TRBJ2-7, with D unclear. Trimming pared 0 bases from V and 5 bases from J, leaving 14 bases between. The CDR3 length is 15 residues. Germline V lookup: CDR1 LNHNV, CDR2 YYDKDF (reference sequence).

The CDR3 is CASSPNTGRGNTIYF. In DNA form, the CDR3 reads TGTGCCAGCAGCCCAAATACAGGACGCGGAAACACCATATATTTT. This chain joins TRBV7-2 and TRBJ1-3, with a possible D match to TRBD1 (5 bases). This CDR3 spans 15 amino acids. Germline lookup yields CDR1 SGHTA and CDR2 FQGNSA. V lost 5 bases and J 4 bases, leaving 15 bases between the germline ends.

The chain uses TRBV6-5 and TRBJ2-7; TRBD1 matches at 9 bases. The junction had 7 bases not matched to a gene; V was cut back by 9 bases and J by 7 bases. The germline V gene has CDR1 MNHEY and CDR2 SVGAGI. The CDR3 has 12 amino acids. The CDR3 coding sequence is TGTGCCAGTGACCGGGACAGGGTTGAGCAGTACTTC. This sequence encodes CASDRDRVEQYF.

The sample holds a few counts of this clone. The rearrangement uses TRBV5-6 and TRBJ1-2; 8 nucleotides line up with TRBD1. CDR1 is SGHDT and CDR2 is YYEEEE in the germline V gene. The CDR3 runs to 15 residues. V lost 1 base and J lost 4; bases outside the gene matches: 6. The CDR3: CASSLFTGGSYGYTF. The CDR3 DNA follows: TGTGCCAGCAGCTTGTTTACAGGGGGTAGCTATGGCTACACCTTC. Looking up the rest from reference TRBV5-6 and TRBJ1-2 gives the full variable domain: DAGVTQSPTHLIKTRGQQVTLRCSPKSGHDTVSWYQQALGQGPQFIFQYYEEEERQRGNFPDRFSGHQFPNYSSELNVNALLLGDSALYLCASSLFTGGSYGYTFGSGTRLTVV.

V and J are TRBV15 and TRBJ2-1, with a possible D match to TRBD2 (6 bases). Per the germline V gene, CDR1 is LNHNV and CDR2 is YYDKDF (reference sequence). This CDR3 is built from 19 residues. Trimming shortened V by 0 bases and J by 7 bases, and 25 bases separated the two germline ends. The CDR3, as DNA: TGTGCCACCAGCAGAGATCTCCCGAGGCCCGGGAGCTTTTTGAATGAGCAGTTCTTC. Translated: CATSRDLPRPGSFLNEQFF.

In its sample, this clone was seen once. The chain couples TRBV12-3 or TRBV12-4 to TRBJ1-2; 8 positions match TRBD1. The CDR3 sequence is 13 residues long. Trimming at V came to 7 bases and at J to 8 bases, leaving 9 bases not matched to a gene. This chain's CDR3 is CASTPGTGLGYTF. CDR3 nucleotides: TGTGCCAGCACCCCAGGGACAGGCCTGGGCTACACCTTC.

The J gene is TRBJ2-7, the V gene TRBV7-2; a weak D match, TRBD1 (6 bases). Trimming removed 1 base from V and 0 bases from J, with 19 bases in between. CDR1 is SGHTA and CDR2 is FQGNSA in the germline V gene. The CDR3 loop spans 18 amino acids. The CDR3 DNA reads as TGTGCCAGCAGCTTAGAAGGGGTTTTAGGGGGAACCTCCTACGAGCAGTACTTC. As protein: CASSLEGVLGGTSYEQYF.

This chain joins TRBV6-1 and TRBJ2-5; TRBD2 aligns across 9 bases. CDR3 length equals 15 residues. With V trimmed by 2 bases and J by 2 bases, 3 bases remained unmatched. Germline V gives CDR1 MNHNS, CDR2 SASEGT. CDR3 amino acids: CASSESSGVQETQYF. The CDR3 DNA reads as TGTGCCAGCAGTGAATCTAGCGGGGTACAAGAGACCCAGTACTTC.

V and J are TRBV5-1 and TRBJ2-3; D is perhaps TRBD1 (6 bases). Germline CDR1 and CDR2: SGHRS and YFSETQ. The CDR3 extends over 17 amino acids. The germline V and J ends were trimmed by 0 bases and 4 bases, with 18 bases remaining between them. The CDR3 region has the DNA TGCGCCAGCAGCTTGGGGGGCTCTCTAGGGGGTTCAGATACGCAGTATTTT. Its protein is CASSLGGSLGGSDTQYF. The variable domain in full, with the rest retrieved from reference TRBV5-1 and TRBJ2-3, is KAGVTQTPRYLIKTRGQQVTLSCSPISGHRSVSWYQQTPGQGLQFLFEYFSETQRNKGNFPGRFSGRQFSNSRSEMNVSTLELGDSALYLCASSLGGSLGGSDTQYFGPGTRLTVL.

This chain connects TRBV5-8 to TRBJ2-3; the match to TRBD2 covers 11 bases. Germline V lookup: CDR1 SGHTS, CDR2 YDEGEE. This CDR3 comprises 18 residues. V lost 3 bases, J lost 3 bases, and 12 bases stayed unmatched. Here the CDR3 reads CASSSSLTLAGATDTQYF. The CDR3 region has the DNA TGTGCCAGCAGCTCTTCACTAACACTAGCGGGGGCGACAGATACGCAGTATTTT.

The chain couples TRBV5-1 to TRBJ1-5; 11 nucleotides agree with TRBD1. The trim removed 5 bases at V and 5 bases at J, leaving 6 bases unmatched. Germline-derived CDR1 and CDR2 are SGHRS and YFSETQ. This CDR3 contains 15 residues. In DNA form, the CDR3 reads TGCGCCAGCAGGCGGGGACAGGGGGAAGATCAGCCCCAGCATTTT. Its translation: CASRRGQGEDQPQHF.

The chain employs TRBV28 and TRBJ1-4, with 8 bases lining up with TRBD1. V shed 3 bases and J 6 bases; nucleotides not matched to a gene: 6. This CDR3 has 15 amino acids. CDR1 and CDR2 from the germline V gene are MDHEN and SYDVKM. The CDR3 DNA reads TGTGCCAGCAGTTTCCAGGGGGCTTCTGATGAAAAACTGTTTTTT. This sequence encodes CASSFQGASDEKLFF.

The CDR3 bases are TGTGCCAGCTCACCTTTCAGCGATTCCACTGAAGCTTTCTTT. Amino acids: CASSPFSDSTEAFF. The V and J genes are TRBV18 and TRBJ1-1; D gene ambiguous. The V and J ends lost 3 bases and 4 bases respectively, with 12 bases between them. CDR3 size: 14 residues. Germline V gene sequence: CDR1 KGHSH, CDR2 LQKENI.

The chain links TRBV6-4 to TRBJ2-2, with 7 positions matching TRBD2. V lost 6 bases, J lost 1 base, and 5 bases stayed unmatched. Germline V gives CDR1 MRHNA, CDR2 SNTAGT. The CDR3 runs 15 residues. This CDR3 reads CASRRSSGNTGELFF. CDR3 bases: TGTGCCAGCAGGCGGTCTAGCGGGAACACCGGGGAGCTGTTTTTT.

This chain links TRBV6-2 or TRBV6-3 with TRBJ2-5; 14 positions match TRBD2. The junction had 7 bases not matched to a gene; V was cut back by 6 bases and J by 4 bases. The germline V gene has CDR1 MNHEY and CDR2 SVGEGT. The CDR3 runs 16 residues. CDR3 in amino acids: CASSRKGLAGGETQYF. The CDR3 region has the DNA TGTGCCAGCAGCCGAAAAGGACTAGCGGGGGGAGAGACCCAGTACTTC.

J is TRBJ2-1 and V is TRBV29-1; tentative D call: TRBD1 (5 bases). The CDR3 extends over 14 amino acids. The V gene lost 4 bases and the J gene lost 4 bases, with 14 bases spanning the gap. Per germline, CDR1 SQVTM and CDR2 ANQGSEA. For the CDR3, the DNA is TGCAGCGTTGTTTCAGGGATATCTTACAATGAGCAGTTCTTC. As protein: CSVVSGISYNEQFF.